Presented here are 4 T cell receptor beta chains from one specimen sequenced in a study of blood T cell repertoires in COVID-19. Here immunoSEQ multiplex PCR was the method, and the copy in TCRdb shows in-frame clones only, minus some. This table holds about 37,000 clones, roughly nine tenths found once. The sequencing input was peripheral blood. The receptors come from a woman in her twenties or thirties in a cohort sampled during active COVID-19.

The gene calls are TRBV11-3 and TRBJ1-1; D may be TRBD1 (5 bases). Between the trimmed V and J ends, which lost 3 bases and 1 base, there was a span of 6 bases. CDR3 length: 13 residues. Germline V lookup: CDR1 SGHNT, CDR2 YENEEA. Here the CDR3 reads CASSLGGNTEAFF. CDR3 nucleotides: TGTGCCAGCAGCTTGGGGGGGAACACTGAAGCTTTCTTT. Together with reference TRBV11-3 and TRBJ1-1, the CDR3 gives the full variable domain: EAGVVQSPRYKIIEKKQPVAFWCNPISGHNTLYWYLQNLGQGPELLIRYENEEAVDDSQLPKDRFSAERLKGVDSTLKIQPAELGDSAVYLCASSLGGNTEAFFGQGTRLTVV.

The CDR3 reads CASSYSGGNYGYTF. CDR3 DNA sequence: TGTGCCAGCAGTTACTCGGGAGGGAACTATGGCTACACCTTC. V and J are TRBV6-6 and TRBJ1-2; D ambiguous. The CDR3 consists of 14 residues. V lost 0 bases, J lost 2 bases, and 7 bases lay in between. The germline V gene encodes CDR1 MNHNY and CDR2 SVGAGI (reference sequence).

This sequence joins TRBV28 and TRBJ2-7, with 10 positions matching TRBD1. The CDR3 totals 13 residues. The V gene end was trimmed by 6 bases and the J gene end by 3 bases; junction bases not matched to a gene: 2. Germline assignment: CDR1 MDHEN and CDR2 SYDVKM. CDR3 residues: CASRGQGFYEQYF. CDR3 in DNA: TGTGCCAGCAGGGGACAGGGGTTCTACGAGCAGTACTTC.

The chain's CDR3 is CASNIQGRTGELFF. As DNA, the CDR3 is TGTGCCAGCAACATTCAGGGAAGGACCGGGGAGCTGTTTTTT. The chain couples TRBV2 to TRBJ2-2, with D possibly matching TRBD1 (5 bases). V gave up 7 bases and J gave up 5 bases, with 14 bases separating them. This CDR3 comprises 14 residues. Germline CDR1 and CDR2: SNHLY and FYNNEI.